This T cell receptor (beta chain) was profiled in a study of Tregs in tolerant kidney transplant recipients. Study findings and constraints: Antigen-driven expansion was suggested because donor-specific Tregs expanded more than all Tregs in tolerant patients. This study did not directly address biological reproducibility.

Recipients received nonmyeloablative bone marrow transplants from related graft donors, with transient mixed chimerism. CD4+CD25+CD127- Tregs, CD4+CD25- non-Tregs, CD4 and CD8 cells were sorted. Germline CDR1 is GTSNPN and CDR2 is SVGIG (reference sequence). The CDR3 consists of 13 residues. A word on this clone: Its antigen remains unidentified. One end of the junction fails to match germline, which may point to a read error. Other DNA sequences in the sample encode the same CDR3.

Sequencing was performed with immunoSEQ multiplex PCR; in TCRdb, only in-frame clones are kept and a portion is missing. The data hold approximately 81,000 clones, with roughly nine tenths observed a single time. The sample was CD4+ T cells from blood (PBMCs), taken 24 months after the transplant. This sequence originates from a human patient who received a combined kidney and bone marrow transplant. Some T cells may be transferred from the graft donor. The chain has TRBV30 and TRBJ1-6, with D perhaps matching TRBD1 (6 bases). CDR3 bases: TGTGCCTGGAGTGTACACAGGGATTCCCCCCTCCACTTT. Residues: CAWSVHRDSPLHF.